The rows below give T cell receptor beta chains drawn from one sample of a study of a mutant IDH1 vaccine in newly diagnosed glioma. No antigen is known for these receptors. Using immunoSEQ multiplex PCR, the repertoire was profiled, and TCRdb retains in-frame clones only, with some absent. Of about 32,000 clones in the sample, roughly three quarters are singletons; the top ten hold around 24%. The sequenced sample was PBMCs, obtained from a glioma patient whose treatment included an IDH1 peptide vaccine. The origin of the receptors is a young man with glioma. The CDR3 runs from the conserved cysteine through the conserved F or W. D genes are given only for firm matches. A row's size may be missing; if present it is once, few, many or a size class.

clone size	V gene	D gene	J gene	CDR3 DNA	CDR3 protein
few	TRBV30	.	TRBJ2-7	TGTGCCTGGAGTGTAGCCGACGAGCAGTACTTC	CAWSVADEQYF
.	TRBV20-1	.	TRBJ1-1	TGCAGGATGGGACGGGCCACTGAAGCTTTCTTT	CRMGRATEAFF
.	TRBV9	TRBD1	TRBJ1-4	TGTGCCAGCAGCGTGACAGGGATGACAACTAATGAAAAACTGTTTTTT	CASSVTGMTTNEKLFF
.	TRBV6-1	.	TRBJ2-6	TGTGCCAGCAGTGAAACCTACAGGGCTGGGGCCAACGTCCTGACTTTC	CASSETYRAGANVLTF
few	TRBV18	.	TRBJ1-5	TGTGCCAGCTCACCCTCCGAGACCCTGGGGCAGCCCCAGCATTTT	CASSPSETLGQPQHF
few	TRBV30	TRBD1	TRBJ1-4	TGTGCCTGGAGTGTCGGCAGGGGGAACGAAAAACTGTTTTTT	CAWSVGRGNEKLFF
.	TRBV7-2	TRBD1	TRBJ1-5	TGTGCCAGCAGCTCGGGACAGCCAGGCAATCAGCCCCAGCATTTT	CASSSGQPGNQPQHF
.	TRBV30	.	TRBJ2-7	TGTGCCTGGAGTCCCCGGGCGGGCGAGCAGTACTTC	CAWSPRAGEQYF
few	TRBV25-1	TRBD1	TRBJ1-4	TGTGCCAGCAGTGAACCCGGGACAGTTGAAAAACTGTTTTTT	CASSEPGTVEKLFF
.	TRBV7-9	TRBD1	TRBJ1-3	TGTGCCAGCAGCTTACTGGGACAGGGAAAAAAGGACACCATATATTTT	CASSLLGQGKKDTIYF
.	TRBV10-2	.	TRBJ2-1	TGCGCCAGCAGACTCGGACTAATCAATGAGCAGTTCTTC	CASRLGLINEQFF
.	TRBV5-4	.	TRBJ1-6	TGTGCCAGCAGCCCTAACAGGGCCGATTCACCCCTCCACTTT	CASSPNRADSPLHF
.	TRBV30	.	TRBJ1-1	TGTGCCTGGAGTGGTGAGGCAGGCCGCGGCACTGAAGCTTTCTTT	CAWSGEAGRGTEAFF
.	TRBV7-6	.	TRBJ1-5	TGTGCCAGCAGCTTAGTTGCAGGGGTATTCAATCAGCCCCAGCATTTT	CASSLVAGVFNQPQHF
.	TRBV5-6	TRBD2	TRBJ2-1	TGTGCCAGCAGCTTCCAGACTAGCGGGGTCAACAATGAGCAGTTCTTC	CASSFQTSGVNNEQFF
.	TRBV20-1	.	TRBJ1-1	TGCAGTGCTAGGCCGAACACTGAAGCTTTCTTT	CSARPNTEAFF
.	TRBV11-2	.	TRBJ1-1	TGTGCCAGCAGCCCCGGGGGGCCGAACACTGAAGCTTTCTTT	CASSPGGPNTEAFF
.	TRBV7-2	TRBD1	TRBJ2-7	TGTGCCAGCAGCCCGGACAGGGTAACCTACGAGCAGTACTTC	CASSPDRVTYEQYF
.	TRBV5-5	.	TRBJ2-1	TGTGCCAGCAGCCCTGGGATAGGGGCCTACAATGAGCAGTTCTTC	CASSPGIGAYNEQFF
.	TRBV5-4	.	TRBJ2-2	TGTGCCAGCAGCTTGGATTGGCGCCCGAACACCGGGGAGCTGTTTTTT	CASSLDWRPNTGELFF
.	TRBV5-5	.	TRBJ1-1	TGTGCCAGCAGCTTGAGTGGGACACCGAACACTGAAGCTTTCTTT	CASSLSGTPNTEAFF
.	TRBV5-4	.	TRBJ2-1	TGTGCCAGCAGCTTGGTTACTCAGCAGTTCTTC	CASSLVTQQFF
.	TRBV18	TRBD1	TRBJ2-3	TGTGCCAGCTCACTAACACCCGACAGGGTGCGCACAGATACGCAGTATTTT	CASSLTPDRVRTDTQYF
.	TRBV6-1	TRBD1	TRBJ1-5	TGTGCCAGCAGTGAAAACAGGGGTCAGCCCCAGCATTTT	CASSENRGQPQHF
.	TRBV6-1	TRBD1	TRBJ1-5	TGTGCCAGCAGTGTCTTTTCCGGGACAGAAAAGGGTCAGCCCCAGCATTTT	CASSVFSGTEKGQPQHF
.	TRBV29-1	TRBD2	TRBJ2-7	TGCAGCGTTACGGCTAGCGGGAACTACGAGCAGTACTTC	CSVTASGNYEQYF
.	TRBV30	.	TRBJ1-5	TGTGCCTGGAGTGTAGGGGGATGGTATAGCAATCAGCCCCAGCATTTT	CAWSVGGWYSNQPQHF
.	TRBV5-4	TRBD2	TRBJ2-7	TGTGCCAGCAGCTTGGGGACTAGCGGGAGGATACCCTACGAGCAGTACTTC	CASSLGTSGRIPYEQYF
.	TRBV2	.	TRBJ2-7	TGTGCCAGCGAGACAGCAAACTACGAGCAGTACTTC	CASETANYEQYF
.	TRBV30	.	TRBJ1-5	TGTGCCTGGAGTGTAAAGGGGGGAAAAGGCAATCAGCCCCAGCATTTT	CAWSVKGGKGNQPQHF
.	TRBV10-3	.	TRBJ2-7	TGTGCCATCAGTGATCAGGCCTACGAGCAGTACTTC	CAISDQAYEQYF
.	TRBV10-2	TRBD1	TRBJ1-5	TGCGCCAGCAGTGGGGGACAGAGCCCCTGGCAGCCCCAGCATTTT	CASSGGQSPWQPQHF
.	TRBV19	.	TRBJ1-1	TGTGCCAGTAGTATAGATCAGGGACATTTCACTGAAGCTTTCTTT	CASSIDQGHFTEAFF
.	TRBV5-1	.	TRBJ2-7	TGCGCCAGCAGCTTGGGACTCATCAACGAGCAGTACTTC	CASSLGLINEQYF
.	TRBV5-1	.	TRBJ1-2	TGCGCCAGCAGCTCTGGGACGGGGTATAACTATGGCTACACCTTC	CASSSGTGYNYGYTF
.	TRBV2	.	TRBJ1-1	TGTGCCAGCATCTTTGAAGGCCCCAACACTGAAGCTTTCTTT	CASIFEGPNTEAFF
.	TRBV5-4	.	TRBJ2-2	TGTGCCAGCAGGCAGCTTCCCGGGGAGCTGTTTTTT	CASRQLPGELFF
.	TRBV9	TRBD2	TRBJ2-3	TGTGCCAGCAGCGGTAGCGGGAGAACAGATACGCAGTATTTT	CASSGSGRTDTQYF
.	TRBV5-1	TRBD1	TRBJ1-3	TGCGCCAGCAGCCTCACCCCCGGACAGGCCAGCTCTGGAAACACCATATATTTT	CASSLTPGQASSGNTIYF
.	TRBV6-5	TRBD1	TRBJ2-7	TGTGCCAGCAGCGTCAGGGGGCCCCACTACGAGCAGTACTTC	CASSVRGPHYEQYF
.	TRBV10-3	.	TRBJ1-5	TGTGCCATCAGTGAGTCGCACGGGCCGGGGGATCAGCCCCAGCATTTT	CAISESHGPGDQPQHF
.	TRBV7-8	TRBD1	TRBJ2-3	TGTGCCAGCAGCCCCCGGGACAGAAGACTCACAGATACGCAGTATTTT	CASSPRDRRLTDTQYF
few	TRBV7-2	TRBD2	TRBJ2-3	TGTGCCAGCAATTCACATAGCGGGCAGTCTCCTATTTTT	CASNSHSGQSPIF
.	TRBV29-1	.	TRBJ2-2	TGCAGCGTTGATACCGGGGAGCTGTTTTTT	CSVDTGELFF
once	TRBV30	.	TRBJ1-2	TGTGCCTGGAGTGTGCGGGGGGCTATTTATGGCTACACCTTC	CAWSVRGAIYGYTF
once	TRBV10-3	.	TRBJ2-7	TGTGCCATCAGCAACAACTACGAGCAGTACTTC	CAISNNYEQYF
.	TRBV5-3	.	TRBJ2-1	TGTGCCAGAAGCTCCAGGGAAAATGAGCAGTTCTTC	CARSSRENEQFF
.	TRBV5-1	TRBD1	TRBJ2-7	TGCGCCAGCAGCTTGGGCGGACAGGGATACGAGCAGTACTTC	CASSLGGQGYEQYF
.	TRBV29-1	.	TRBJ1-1	TGCAGCGTTGAAGGACCGAGTGGCACTGAAGCTTTCTTT	CSVEGPSGTEAFF
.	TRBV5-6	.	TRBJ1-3	TGTGCCAGCAGCTCGAAGACACCGTTCTCTCGAAACACCATATATTTT	CASSSKTPFSRNTIYF
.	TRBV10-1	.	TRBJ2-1	TGCGCCAGCAGTGAATACAGGGAATCCTACAATGAGCAGTTCTTC	CASSEYRESYNEQFF
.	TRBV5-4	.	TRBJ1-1	TGTGCCAGCAGCTTGGAGGGGATCGCTGAAGCTTTCTTT	CASSLEGIAEAFF
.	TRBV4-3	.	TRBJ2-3	TGCGCCAGCAGCCAAGGCGGGGGCCCCACAGATACGCAGTATTTT	CASSQGGGPTDTQYF
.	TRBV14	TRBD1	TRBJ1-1	TGTGCCAGCAGCCCCGACAGGGTACGGACTGAAGCTTTCTTT	CASSPDRVRTEAFF
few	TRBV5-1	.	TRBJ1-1	TGCGCCAGCAGCCTGTGGTGGTCCCGGAACACTGAAGCTTTCTTT	CASSLWWSRNTEAFF
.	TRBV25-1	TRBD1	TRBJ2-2	TGTGCCAGCAGCCAGGACAGGGCGGTCACCGGGGAGCTGTTTTTT	CASSQDRAVTGELFF
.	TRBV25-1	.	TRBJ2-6	TGTGCCAGCAGTGACAACTCTGGGGCCAACGTCCTGACTTTC	CASSDNSGANVLTF
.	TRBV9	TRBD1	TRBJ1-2	TGTGCCAGCAGCCGACAGGGGACGGCTAACTATGGCTACACCTTC	CASSRQGTANYGYTF
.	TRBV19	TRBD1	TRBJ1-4	TGTGCCAGTAGCCCACAGGGGAGCAATGAAAAACTGTTTTTT	CASSPQGSNEKLFF